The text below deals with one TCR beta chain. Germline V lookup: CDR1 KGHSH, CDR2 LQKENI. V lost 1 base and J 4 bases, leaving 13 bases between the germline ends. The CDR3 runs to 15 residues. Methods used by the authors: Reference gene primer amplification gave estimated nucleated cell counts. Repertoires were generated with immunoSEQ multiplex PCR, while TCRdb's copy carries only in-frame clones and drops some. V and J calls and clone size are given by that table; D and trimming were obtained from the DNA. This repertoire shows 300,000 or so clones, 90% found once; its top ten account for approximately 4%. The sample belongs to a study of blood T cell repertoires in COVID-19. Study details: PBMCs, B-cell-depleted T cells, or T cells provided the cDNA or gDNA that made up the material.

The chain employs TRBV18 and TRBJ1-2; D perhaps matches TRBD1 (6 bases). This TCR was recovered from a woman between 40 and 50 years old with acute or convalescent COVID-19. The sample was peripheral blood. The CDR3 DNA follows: TGTGCCAGCTCACCACAGGCGGAACAGGGCTATGGCTACACCTTC. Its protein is CASSPQAEQGYGYTF.